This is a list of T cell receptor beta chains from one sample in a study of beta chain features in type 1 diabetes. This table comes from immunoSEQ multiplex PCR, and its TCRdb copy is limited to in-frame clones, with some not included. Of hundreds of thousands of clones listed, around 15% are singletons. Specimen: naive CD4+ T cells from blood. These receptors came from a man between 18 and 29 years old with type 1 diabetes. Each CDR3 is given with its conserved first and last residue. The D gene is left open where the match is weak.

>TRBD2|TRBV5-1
CASSSSGSVTDTQYF
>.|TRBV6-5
CASSPGWNEQFF
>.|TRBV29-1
CSVFVFEKLFF
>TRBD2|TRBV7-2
CASSLSGTSWYEQYF
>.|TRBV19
CASSIGSAVNQPQHF
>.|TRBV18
CASSLSERSEAFF
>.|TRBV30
CASASILKMNTEAFF
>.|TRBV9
CASSASGRAPGPLHF
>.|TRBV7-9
CASSLKGGRPDTQYF
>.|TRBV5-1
CASSSDTTEAFF
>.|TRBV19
CASSQSGGSQPQHF
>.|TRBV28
CASSLAGRGYTF
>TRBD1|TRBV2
CASTRETGLSTDTQYF
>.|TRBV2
CASSQDSNTEAFF
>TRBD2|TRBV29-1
CSVEFGGGGYEQYF
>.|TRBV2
CARNKDRADEKLFF
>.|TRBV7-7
CASSLYGYQETQYF
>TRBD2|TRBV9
CASTLTSGGEYTDTQYF
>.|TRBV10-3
CAISETQETQYF
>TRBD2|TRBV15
CATSRGLAVEGTQYF
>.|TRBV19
CASSIGGQETQYF
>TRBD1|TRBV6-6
CASSRGQGGTNEKLFF
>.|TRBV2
CASSDLLRNEKLFF
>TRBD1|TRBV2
CASSRDRGQETQYF
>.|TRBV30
CAWSVVSLNTEAFF
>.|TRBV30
CACTGSARYGYTF
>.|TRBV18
CASSPPGQTQYF
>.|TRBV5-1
CASSKDGDNEQFF
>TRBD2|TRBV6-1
CASSLGGAGTDTQYF
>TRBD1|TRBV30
CAWSTVRRQGPSQAKNIQYF
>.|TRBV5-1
CASSFARKDEQYF
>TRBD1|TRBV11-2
CASSPTGPGVYGYTF
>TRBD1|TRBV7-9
CASSPTGQGIYEQYF
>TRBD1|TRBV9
CASSVPPGQGANEQFF
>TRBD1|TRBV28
CASSSGTGWHEQYF
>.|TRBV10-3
CAISEVGGNQPQHF
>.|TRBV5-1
CASTLNGARNTGELFF
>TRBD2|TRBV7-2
CASSSQRGGLLDTQYF
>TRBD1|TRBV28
CASSENRGVGELFF
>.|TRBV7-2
CASGPSGYTQYF
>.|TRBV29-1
CSVEDPSSEQFF
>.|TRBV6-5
CASSPLIGGGETQYF